Listed below are T cell receptor beta chains from one sample, sequenced in a study of T-cell memory formation after mild COVID-19. TCRdb reprocessed the 5' RACE reads via MiXCR and lists one record per CDR3 protein. The data contain approximately 440,000 distinct CDR3 sequences, 20% of them singletons. Source material: PBMCs or a T cell subset sorted from them (not recorded which). The receptors stem from an adult woman who had mild COVID-19 (a few samples of this study predate the infection). Cell type and time point are not known. CDR3s include the opening cysteine and the closing phenylalanine or tryptophan. Fields, in order: V gene, J gene, D gene, CDR3 length, clone size, CDR3 DNA, CDR3 protein. A D gene is named only where the DNA matches it firmly. Clone size is stated in some rows and not others, as once, few, many or a class when expanded.

TRBV12-3/TRBV12-4	TRBJ2-1	TRBD1	13	few	TGTGCCAGCAGTTTATTACAGGGGAATGAGCAGTTCTTC	CASSLLQGNEQFF
TRBV9	TRBJ1-1	-	13	-	TGTGCCAGCAGCGTAACTAGGGCAGGGGAAGCTTTCTTT	CASSVTRAGEAFF
TRBV9	TRBJ2-3	-	14	few	TGTGCCAGCAGCTTCCTGATGGGCACAGATACGCAGTATTTT	CASSFLMGTDTQYF
TRBV24-1	TRBJ2-3	TRBD2	16	once	TGTGCCACCAGTGATGTAGCGGGAATCAGCACAGATACGCAGTATTTT	CATSDVAGISTDTQYF
TRBV24-1	TRBJ1-1	-	13	few	TGTGCCACCAGTGATCCGAGGAACACTGAAGCTTTCTTT	CATSDPRNTEAFF
TRBV30	TRBJ1-1	-	12	-	TGTGCCTGGTCAGTCGGAGGGACTGAAGCTTTCTTT	CAWSVGGTEAFF
TRBV6-5	TRBJ2-7	TRBD1	15	few	TGTGCCAGCAGTCACACGGGACAGGGGGCTGACGAGCAGTACTTC	CASSHTGQGADEQYF
TRBV5-1	TRBJ2-7	TRBD1	14	few	TGCGCCAGCAATAGGGGACAGGGGGACTACGAGCAGTACTTC	CASNRGQGDYEQYF
TRBV12-3/TRBV12-4	TRBJ2-2	TRBD2	19	few	TGTGCCAGCAAGAAGACAAGGCTAGCGGGGGGGCCGGCCACCGGGGAGCTGTTTTTT	CASKKTRLAGGPATGELFF
TRBV6-2/TRBV6-3	TRBJ2-3	TRBD1	15	-	TGTGCCAGCAGTAAACCCGGGACAGGGGCAGATACGCAGTATTTT	CASSKPGTGADTQYF
TRBV6-2/TRBV6-3	TRBJ2-1	-	18	many	TGTGCCAGCAGTTACTCTTCCGGGACTTACAGCTCCTACAATGAGCAGTTCTTC	CASSYSSGTYSSYNEQFF
TRBV7-9	TRBJ2-6	-	16	few	TGTGCCAGCAGCTTAGCAACAGGGAAAAGGGCCAACGTCCTGACTTTC	CASSLATGKRANVLTF
TRBV7-2	TRBJ2-1	-	13	-	TGTGCCAGCAACTCGGCAGCAGTTAATGAGCAGTTCTTC	CASNSAAVNEQFF
TRBV5-1	TRBJ1-4	TRBD1	15	few	TGCGCCAGCAGCTTGGTCGGGACAGGTGATGAAAAACTGTTTTTT	CASSLVGTGDEKLFF
TRBV18	TRBJ2-5	-	16	-	TGTGCCAGCGCGCCCCGAGTTCGGGGGCCAGGAGAGACCCAGTACTTC	CASAPRVRGPGETQYF
TRBV5-1	TRBJ2-5	TRBD2	15	few	TGCGCCAGCAGCTTGGCGCGGGAGCGGCAAGAGACCCAGTACTTC	CASSLARERQETQYF
TRBV5-1	TRBJ1-2	TRBD1	15	-	TGCGCCAGCAGCCTGACACTCGGAACAGGGGATGGCTACACCTTC	CASSLTLGTGDGYTF
TRBV5-1	TRBJ2-1	TRBD2	16	-	TGCGCCAGCAGCTTCCGACTAGCGGGCCTCTACAATGAGCAGTTCTTC	CASSFRLAGLYNEQFF
TRBV2	TRBJ2-7	-	14	-	TGTGCCAGCCTCGGGACGGAGAGCTCCTACGAGCAGTACTTC	CASLGTESSYEQYF
TRBV20-1	TRBJ2-3	-	12	-	TGCAGTGCTAGGGGACAATCAGATACGCAGTATTTT	CSARGQSDTQYF
TRBV12-3/TRBV12-4	TRBJ2-1	TRBD2	18	-	TGTGCCAGCAGTTTAGAGGCCGAAGCGGGGACTCTCTACAATGAGCAGTTCTTC	CASSLEAEAGTLYNEQFF
TRBV4-3	TRBJ2-7	-	14	-	TGCGCCAGCAGCCAAGATCTGGGGTTCTACGAGCAGTACTTC	CASSQDLGFYEQYF
TRBV28	TRBJ1-2	-	15	few	TGTGCCAGCAGCCTCGAGAGGGGCCGAGCCTATGGCTACACCTTC	CASSLERGRAYGYTF
TRBV7-3	TRBJ2-2	-	15	-	TGTGCCAGCAGCTTAACGGGTCTGGGGATCGGGGAGCTGTTTTTT	CASSLTGLGIGELFF
TRBV4-1	TRBJ1-1	-	14	few	TGCGCCAGCAGCCATCCCCCCCGGGACACTGAAGCTTTCTTT	CASSHPPRDTEAFF
TRBV29-1	TRBJ2-1	TRBD1	12	-	TGCAGCGCCGGACAGGGGGGGAATGAGCAGTTCTTC	CSAGQGGNEQFF
TRBV9	TRBJ1-2	-	14	-	TGTGCCAGCAGCACCTCGGACAGCGAGTATGGCTACACCTTC	CASSTSDSEYGYTF
TRBV7-2	TRBJ2-7	-	16	few	TGTGCCAGCAGCTTAAAGAGGCAAAGCGGGTCCTACGAGCAGTACTTC	CASSLKRQSGSYEQYF
TRBV7-3	TRBJ2-7	TRBD1	14	few	TGTGCCAGCAGCTCGGGACAGGGGACGGGCGAGCAGTACTTC	CASSSGQGTGEQYF
TRBV7-2	TRBJ2-1	-	15	few	TGTGCCAGCAGCTTTTTTCGGGGGAGATACAATGAGCAGTTCTTC	CASSFFRGRYNEQFF
TRBV7-9	TRBJ2-7	TRBD2	15	many	TGTGCCAGCAGCTCTCGTAGGGCGGGAGCCTACGAGCAGTACTTC	CASSSRRAGAYEQYF
TRBV20-1	TRBJ2-7	TRBD2	14	few	TGCAGTGCTACCAGAGCGGGACTAGCCTACGAGCAGTACTTC	CSATRAGLAYEQYF
TRBV29-1	TRBJ1-1	-	12	-	TGCAGCGTTGAAACAACCGGCACTGAAGCTTTCTTT	CSVETTGTEAFF
TRBV12-3/TRBV12-4	TRBJ1-6	TRBD1	14	few	TGTGCCAGCAGTTTAGGGGACAGAGATTCACCCCTCCACTTT	CASSLGDRDSPLHF